Below, 30 T cell receptor beta chains from the same sample are listed, as sequenced in a study of immune characterization of retroperitoneal liposarcoma (dated by TCRdb to between 2018 and 2021). Library generation was performed with PCR. The instrument was a NextSeq 500. The public reads were reanalyzed by TCRdb: fastp trimming at Q25, MiXCR alignment, in-frame beta chains only. All rows with the same CDR3 protein become a single entry with the most common DNA and genes. The sample records 9,900 or so distinct CDR3 sequences, around 28% of which are singletons. Roughly 8% of the sample rests with the top ten. Sequencing input: tumor tissue. The receptors were sampled from a male donor with retroperitoneal liposarcoma.

This clonotype came up a few times. The V gene is TRBV28, the J gene TRBJ2-1, with D possibly TRBD2 on 6 matching bases. The J call is doubtful: the DNA matches TRBJ2-7 better. The germline CDR1 and CDR2 sequences are MDHEN and SYDVKM. The CDR3 runs 15 residues. Here the CDR3 reads CASSSAQGGVYEQYF. The CDR3 DNA is TGTGCCAGCAGCTCGGCGCAGGGCGGGGTTTACGAGCAGTACTTC.

This clonotype has just a few counts. The chain combines TRBV6-1 with TRBJ1-5; 7 bases align to TRBD1. The V segment lost 4 bases and the J segment 0 bases; nucleotides outside the gene matches: 3. This CDR3 is 15 amino acids long. CDR1 is MNHNS, CDR2 SASEGT, per germline. CDR3 sequence: CASSVRGFSNQPQHF. The DNA of the CDR3 is TGTGCCAGCAGTGTCAGGGGGTTTAGCAATCAGCCCCAGCATTTT.

This clonotype was seen a handful of times. The rearrangement links TRBV12-3 or TRBV12-4 to TRBJ2-5; D gene uncertain. V was trimmed by 5 bases and J by 1 base, leaving 8 bases between them. The CDR3 covers 13 residues. CDR3 DNA: TGTGCCAGCAGTACTGTGCCCCAAGAGACCCAGTACTTC. Its protein is CASSTVPQETQYF.

To note about this clonotype: One end of the junction is discordant with germline, which a read error may explain. The CDR3 coding sequence is TGTGCCAGCAGCTTGGTGGGACTAGGCTCCTACGAGCAGTACTTC. This encodes CASSLVGLGSYEQYF. V and J are TRBV5-3 and TRBJ2-5; 8 bases match TRBD2. The J call is in doubt because the DNA end fits TRBJ2-7 better. TRBV5-3 is noted as an ORF with a role that remains uncertain. This CDR3 spans 15 amino acids.

The rearrangement links TRBV6-1 to TRBJ1-1, with D unclear. The CDR3 runs to 13 residues. CDR1 and CDR2 from the germline V gene are MNHNS and SASEGT. The ends were cut back, 6 bases at V and 5 bases at J, with 13 bases in the middle. The CDR3 bases are TGTGCCAGCAGAGCGTCCCGGGAGACTGAAGCTTTCTTT. Its translation: CASRASRETEAFF.

Relative to its sample, this clonotype is medium-sized. The chain links TRBV7-6 to TRBJ2-1, with 13 bases lining up with TRBD2. The CDR3 loop spans 14 amino acids. With 4 bases clipped from V and 6 bases from J, the junction kept 0 bases outside the gene matches. Germline CDR1 and CDR2: SGHVS and FNYEAQ. DNA for the CDR3: TGTGCCAGCAGCTGGACTAGCGGGAGCAATGAGCAGTTCTTC. It specifies CASSWTSGSNEQFF.

V usage is TRBV6-1 and J usage is TRBJ2-1; possibly TRBD2 for D (8 bases). Germline values: CDR1 MNHNS, CDR2 SASEGT. CDR3 size: 18 residues. The germline V and J ends were trimmed by 6 bases and 3 bases, with 24 bases remaining between them. CDR3 loop: CASRDTHRGRGDYNEQFF. DNA for the CDR3: TGTGCCAGCAGAGACACTCATAGGGGGCGGGGGGACTACAATGAGCAGTTCTTC.

This sequence joins TRBV6-1 and TRBJ2-1, with TRBD1 matching 11 bases. The V gene end was trimmed by 6 bases and the J gene end by 7 bases; junction bases not matched to a gene: 11. The CDR3 runs to 16 residues. Germline values: CDR1 MNHNS, CDR2 SASEGT. As DNA, the CDR3 is TGTGCCAGCAGCAGGGCCGGGACAGGGGGGTTAAATGAGCAGTTCTTC. Protein sequence: CASSRAGTGGLNEQFF.

Written as DNA, the CDR3 is TGTGCCAGCGGCACAGGATCCTCTGGAAACACCATATATTTT. It encodes CASGTGSSGNTIYF. The rearrangement links TRBV6-6 to TRBJ1-3; maybe TRBD1 (5 bases). This CDR3 is built from 14 residues. V lost 8 bases, J lost 0 bases, and 11 bases lay in between. Germline V CDR1 and CDR2: MNHNY, SVGAGI (reference sequence).

This chain joins TRBV6-6 and TRBJ1-4; possible D gene TRBD1, 5 bases. V was shortened by 2 bases and J by 8 bases, with 15 bases between the two germline ends. The V gene's germline CDR1 is MNHNY and CDR2 SVGAGI (reference sequence). The CDR3 is made up of 15 amino acids. The CDR3 nucleotides are TGTGCCAGCAGTTACGCCGGGGACGGTGGGGAAAAACTGTTTTTT. Encoded protein: CASSYAGDGGEKLFF.

This clonotype came up many times. The rearrangement joins TRBV6-1 to TRBJ2-1, with a tentative D call TRBD1 (6 bases). With 6 bases removed from V and 10 bases from J, the gap between germline ends came to 13 bases. Germline CDR1 MNHNS, CDR2 SASEGT. The CDR3 sequence is 12 residues long. CDR3 residues: CASSLTGYEQFF. The CDR3, as DNA: TGTGCCAGCAGCCTTACAGGGTACGAGCAGTTCTTC.

Only a few counts were recorded for this clonotype. This rearrangement joins TRBV7-6 to TRBJ2-1, with 11 bases identical to TRBD2. The CDR3 sequence is 15 residues long. V dropped 5 bases and J dropped 4; count of bases not matched to a gene: 4. Germline V gene data show CDR1 as SGHVS and CDR2 as FNYEAQ. CDR3 sequence: CASSATSGGYNEQFF. CDR3 DNA: TGTGCCAGCAGCGCCACTAGCGGGGGTTACAATGAGCAGTTCTTC.

On this clonotype: The junction and the germline gene differ at one end; a read error may be behind it. The rearrangement links TRBV6-1 to TRBJ2-1; 10 bases match TRBD2. The DNA end is a closer match to TRBJ2-7, so the J assignment may be wrong. Per the germline V gene, CDR1 is MNHNS and CDR2 is SASEGT. The CDR3 is 15 amino acids. CDR3 in amino acids: CASRPSGRGSYGQYF. In nucleotides, the CDR3 is TGTGCCAGCAGACCAAGCGGGAGGGGCTCCTACGGGCAGTACTTC.

This clonotype was observed at least ten times. This rearrangement joins TRBV6-6 to TRBJ2-4; possibly TRBD1 for D (5 bases). There are 17 residues in the CDR3. CDR1 is MNHNY, CDR2 SVGAGI, per germline (reference sequence). V was trimmed by 0 bases and J by 9 bases, leaving 21 bases between them. CDR3 sequence: CASSYSMTESFQGIQYF. In DNA, the CDR3 is TGTGCCAGCAGTTACTCGATGACGGAATCTTTCCAGGGCATTCAGTACTTC.

By sample share, this clonotype is medium-sized. The chain links TRBV7-8 to TRBJ2-7; D tentatively reads TRBD1 or TRBD2 (5 bases each). Germline V gene lookup returns CDR1 SGHVS and CDR2 FQNEAQ. V was shortened by 1 base and J by 6 bases, with 7 bases between the two germline ends. There are 12 residues in the CDR3. The CDR3 protein is CASSLVRGEQYF. CDR3 DNA: TGTGCCAGCAGCTTAGTGAGGGGCGAGCAGTACTTC.

This clonotype showed up just a few times. The chain couples TRBV7-3 to TRBJ2-1, with 10 bases that match TRBD2. With V trimmed by 4 bases and J by 8 bases, 14 bases remained unmatched. The CDR3 extends over 17 amino acids. Germline CDR1 SGHTA, CDR2 FQGTGA. The CDR3 DNA sequence: TGTGCCAGCAGCTCGACGTCAGCGGGAGGGGGACGTTATGAGCAGTTCTTC. Residues: CASSSTSAGGGRYEQFF.

In this sample, this clonotype turned up many times. The chain combines TRBV6-5 with TRBJ2-5; D possibly matches TRBD1 or TRBD2 (6 bases each). The DNA matches TRBJ2-7 better at its end, which makes the J call doubtful. In germline, CDR1 is MNHEY, CDR2 SVGAGI. This CDR3 spans 15 amino acids. The CDR3 bases are TGTGCCAGCAGTTACTCAGGGGGACTGCAGAACGAGCAGTACTTC. This gives the protein CASSYSGGLQNEQYF.

This clonotype has just one count. The chain joins TRBV7-2 to TRBJ2-5, with 9 nucleotides matching TRBD2. V was pared by 5 bases and J by 5 bases, with 6 bases of the junction left unmatched. Germline CDR1 and CDR2: SGHTA and FQGNSA. The CDR3 has 14 amino acids. CDR3 in amino acids: CASSPGGRGETQYF. CDR3 nucleotide sequence: TGTGCCAGCAGCCCCGGCGGGAGGGGGGAGACCCAGTACTTC.

Many counts were recorded for this clonotype. The V call is TRBV24-1, the J call TRBJ2-1; 11 bases are shared with TRBD1. V shed 3 bases, J shed 13 bases, and the junction held 13 bases outside the gene matches. This CDR3 spans 16 amino acids. The germline CDR1 and CDR2 sequences are KGHDR and SFDVKD. The CDR3 bases are TGTGCCACCAGTGATACTCGGACAGGGGGCGCGGAGACCCAGTTCTTC. Translated, it gives CATSDTRTGGAETQFF.

This chain connects TRBV27 to TRBJ2-1; TRBD2 agrees at 9 bases. V was pared by 4 bases and J by 10 bases, with 11 bases of the junction left unmatched. Germline CDR1 is MNHEY and CDR2 is SMNVEV (reference sequence). CDR3 length: 15 amino acids. The CDR3 sequence: CASSYLAGSSYEQFF. As DNA, the CDR3 is TGTGCCAGCAGTTACCTAGCGGGAAGTTCCTACGAGCAGTTCTTC.

The V and J genes are TRBV11-2 and TRBJ2-3; 10 nucleotides match TRBD2. Trimming took 1 base from V and 4 from J; bases not matched to a gene: 5. From germline, CDR1 is SGHAT and CDR2 FQNNGV. The CDR3 contains 16 residues. CDR3 in amino acids: CASSLAASGSADTQYF. In nucleotides, the CDR3 is TGTGCCAGCAGCTTAGCGGCTAGCGGGAGCGCAGATACGCAGTATTTT.

The rearrangement uses TRBV27 and TRBJ2-5; TRBD1 is a possible D gene (6 bases). With the DNA end fitting TRBJ2-7 better, the J assignment may be wrong. The CDR3 loop spans 14 amino acids. The germline V gene has CDR1 MNHEY and CDR2 SMNVEV (reference sequence). CDR3 residues: CASRSQGPIYEQYF. The CDR3 region has the DNA TGTGCCAGCAGATCACAGGGTCCAATCTACGAGCAGTACTTC.

This sequence joins TRBV27 and TRBJ2-5; maybe TRBD2 (6 bases). The J call may be in error: the DNA end matches TRBJ2-1 better. CDR1 is MNHEY, CDR2 SMNVEV, per germline (reference sequence). This CDR3 has 12 amino acids. The CDR3 sequence: CASSSTRLEQFF. As DNA, the CDR3 is TGTGCCAGCAGTTCGACTAGACTCGAGCAGTTCTTC.

This clonotype appeared many times. The chain combines TRBV6-9 with TRBJ2-4; D gene ambiguous. CDR3 length equals 15 residues. V lost 6 bases and J 1 base, leaving 13 bases between the germline ends. Germline CDR1 is MNHGY and CDR2 is SVAAGI. The CDR3: CASSPKGWAKNIQYF. The CDR3 coding sequence is TGTGCCAGCAGCCCCAAGGGTTGGGCCAAAAACATTCAGTACTTC.

By sample share, this clonotype is medium-sized. The chain combines TRBV6-1 with TRBJ2-1; D gene unclear. The J call could be wrong; TRBJ2-7 is a better fit for the DNA end. Germline CDR1 reads MNHNS; CDR2 reads SASEGT. There are 12 residues in the CDR3. The CDR3 coding sequence is TGTGCCAGCAGTGAATGGGTCTACGAGCAGTACTTC. This translates into CASSEWVYEQYF.

There are many counts of this clonotype. This chain links TRBV6-1 with TRBJ2-1, with 11 bases matching TRBD2. CDR3 size: 15 residues. Germline values: CDR1 MNHNS, CDR2 SASEGT. V dropped 4 bases and J dropped 13; count of bases not matched to a gene: 12. The DNA for the CDR3 is TGTGCCAGCAGTGCCCGGACTAGCGGGCAAGAGACCCAGTTCTTC. It encodes CASSARTSGQETQFF.

This clonotype appeared a few times. The chain has TRBV11-3 and TRBJ1-1; D uncertain. V was cut by 10 bases and J by 0 bases, with 6 bases left in between. The CDR3 runs to 11 residues. The germline V gene has CDR1 SGHNT and CDR2 YENEEA. The DNA of the CDR3 is TGTGCCATCCAGCTGAACACTGAAGCTTTCTTT. Its protein is CAIQLNTEAFF.

This clonotype was detected many times. This chain uses TRBV6-1 with TRBJ1-6, with 9 bases lining up with TRBD1. The CDR3 runs to 22 residues. J was trimmed by 4 bases and V by 4 bases; bases with no gene match: 23. Germline CDR1 is MNHNS and CDR2 is SASEGT. CDR3 sequence: CASSGPGQGLILLPAYNSPLHF. The CDR3 DNA sequence: TGTGCCAGCAGTGGACCGGGACAGGGTCTCATTCTTCTGCCTGCGTATAATTCACCCCTCCACTTT.

This clonotype has just a few counts. The chain links TRBV6-1 to TRBJ1-6; D is perhaps TRBD1 (5 bases). CDR3 size: 12 residues. Germline V gene data show CDR1 as MNHNS and CDR2 as SASEGT. Trimming cost V 6 bases and J 10 bases, with 10 bases left between them. The CDR3 sequence: CASSKTGSPLHF. The DNA of the CDR3 is TGTGCCAGCAGCAAAACAGGATCACCCCTCCACTTT.

This clonotype is labeled as medium-sized. This chain joins TRBV7-2 and TRBJ2-3, with TRBD2 matching over 10 bases. Germline values: CDR1 SGHTA, CDR2 FQGNSA. Trimming cost V 3 bases and J 1 base; bases outside gene matches: 4. This CDR3 region has 16 residues. CDR3 sequence (DNA): TGTGCCAGCAGCTTCTGGGGGACTAGCGGCACAGATACGCAGTATTTT. Translating it yields CASSFWGTSGTDTQYF.